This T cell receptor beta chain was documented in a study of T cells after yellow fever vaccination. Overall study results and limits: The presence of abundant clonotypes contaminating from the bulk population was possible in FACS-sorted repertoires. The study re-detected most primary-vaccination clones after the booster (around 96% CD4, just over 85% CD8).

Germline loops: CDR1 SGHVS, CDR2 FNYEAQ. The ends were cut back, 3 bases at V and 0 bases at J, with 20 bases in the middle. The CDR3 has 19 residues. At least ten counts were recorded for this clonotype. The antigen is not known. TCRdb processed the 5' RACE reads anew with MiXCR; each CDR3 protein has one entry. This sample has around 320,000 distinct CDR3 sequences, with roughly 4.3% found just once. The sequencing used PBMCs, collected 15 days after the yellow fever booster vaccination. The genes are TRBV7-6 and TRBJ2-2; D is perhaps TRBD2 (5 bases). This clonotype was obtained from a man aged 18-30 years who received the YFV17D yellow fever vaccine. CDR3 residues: CASSFFDGKGSSNTGELFF. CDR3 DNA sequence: TGTGCCAGCAGCTTTTTCGACGGGAAGGGCTCCTCGAACACCGGGGAGCTGTTTTTT.